Each of the 12 T cell receptor beta chains below was sequenced from the same sample in a study of shared clonotypes between healthy human individuals. Repertoires were generated with immunoSEQ multiplex PCR, while TCRdb's copy carries only in-frame clones and drops some. The sample lists about 380,000 clones; 90% to 98% were seen once. Sequencing was done on a sample of memory CD8+ T cells sorted from blood. Indicated subset: CD45RO+ cells pooled with CCR7-negative TemRA cells. These TCRs come from a man younger than 40 in good health.

Here the CDR3 reads CASSLRTFSYEQYF. The CDR3 DNA is TGTGCCAGCAGTTTAAGAACCTTTAGCTACGAGCAGTACTTC. This chain connects TRBV28 to TRBJ2-7; no clear D. Germline V lookup: CDR1 MDHEN, CDR2 SYDVKM. This CDR3 comprises 14 residues. The V and J ends lost 2 bases and 3 bases respectively, with 11 bases between them.

This chain connects TRBV6-1 to TRBJ2-5; 11 bases are a match to TRBD2. The CDR3 extends over 15 amino acids. Per the germline V gene, CDR1 is MNHNS and CDR2 is SASEGT. V was clipped by 9 bases and J by 2 bases; unmatched bases: 8. The DNA for the CDR3 is TGTGCCAGTGTCCCCGGGACTAGCGGACAAGAGACCCAGTACTTC. Translation: CASVPGTSGQETQYF.

The chain carries TRBV25-1 and TRBJ2-5; the D is unclear. V lost 0 bases to trimming and J lost 3 bases, with 11 bases between them. Germline lookup yields CDR1 MGHDK and CDR2 SYGVNS. This CDR3 is built from 15 residues. The CDR3 bases are TGTGCCAGCAGTGAATATCGCTTGGTAGAAGAGACCCAGTACTTC. Encoded protein: CASSEYRLVEETQYF.

The chain carries TRBV7-3 and TRBJ2-3; TRBD2 matches 10 bases. The ends lost 2 bases at V and 7 bases at J; junction bases unmatched: 6. This CDR3 is 15 amino acids long. CDR1 is SGHTA and CDR2 is FQGTGA in the germline V gene. CDR3 nucleotides: TGTGCCAGCAGCTTACTAGCGGGAGTCATGTATACGCAGTATTTT. The encoded protein is CASSLLAGVMYTQYF. The full variable domain, with the rest looked up from reference TRBV7-3 and TRBJ2-3, is GAGVSQTPSNKVTEKGKYVELRCDPISGHTALYWYRQSLGQGPEFLIYFQGTGAADDSGLPNDRFFAVRPEGSVSTLKIQRTERGDSAVYLCASSLLAGVMYTQYFGPGTRLTVL.

This chain links TRBV27 with TRBJ2-3; no clear D gene. From germline, CDR1 is MNHEY and CDR2 SMNVEV (reference sequence). CDR3 length equals 11 residues. Trimming left V 3 bases short and J 7 bases short, with 5 bases between. CDR3 in amino acids: CASSFSNTQYF. Here the CDR3 DNA reads TGTGCCAGCAGTTTTTCAAATACGCAGTATTTT.

The genes are TRBV4-2 and TRBJ1-5; tentative D call: TRBD1 (5 bases). The CDR3 extends over 15 amino acids. Germline values: CDR1 LGHNA, CDR2 YNFKEQ. The V and J ends lost 1 base and 5 bases respectively, with 12 bases between them. CDR3 residues: CASSQGGLSDQPQHF. In nucleotides, the CDR3 is TGTGCCAGCAGCCAAGGGGGCTTGTCGGATCAGCCCCAGCATTTT.

The genes are TRBV19 and TRBJ2-5; D uncertain. V lost 5 bases to trimming and J lost 5 bases, with 15 bases between them. Germline V CDR1 and CDR2: LNHDA, SQIVND (reference sequence). The CDR3 covers 14 residues. The CDR3 DNA sequence: TGTGCCAGTAGTTTTTTAGGTGTGGGGGAGACCCAGTACTTC. Translating it yields CASSFLGVGETQYF.

This rearrangement joins TRBV28 to TRBJ1-5; maybe TRBD1 (5 bases). The CDR3 has 13 amino acids. Trimming stripped 3 bases from V and 9 bases from J, with 12 bases between. CDR1 and CDR2 from the germline V gene are MDHEN and SYDVKM. The CDR3: CASSLGGVMPQHF. CDR3 coding DNA: TGTGCCAGCAGTTTGGGGGGTGTTATGCCCCAGCATTTT.

The chain links TRBV9 to TRBJ1-3; D is unresolved. Trimming took 0 bases from V and 4 from J, leaving 8 bases between them. Per the germline V gene, CDR1 is SGDLS and CDR2 is YYNGEE. The CDR3 runs 14 residues. The CDR3 sequence is CASSVAQRGNTIYF. The CDR3 DNA is TGTGCCAGCAGCGTAGCCCAAAGGGGAAACACCATATATTTT.

The gene calls are TRBV10-2 and TRBJ2-5; no clear D gene. The CDR3 runs to 13 residues. V lost 3 bases and J lost 2, with 7 bases in between. CDR1 is WSHSY and CDR2 is SAAADI in the germline V gene. The CDR3 spells CASSDNVQETQYF. The CDR3 coding sequence is TGCGCCAGCAGTGACAACGTGCAAGAGACCCAGTACTTC.

This chain joins TRBV2 and TRBJ1-1; unclear D gene. CDR1 SNHLY and CDR2 FYNNEI come from the germline V gene. This CDR3 is built from 11 residues. The V end lost 3 bases, the J end lost 4 bases, and 3 bases lay between the germline ends. CDR3 bases: TGTGCCAGCAGTGACAGCACTGAAGCTTTCTTT. Residues: CASSDSTEAFF.

Note on this clone: The sample has other DNA sequences that encode this CDR3 too. The rearrangement links TRBV18 to TRBJ2-7, with D unclear. The CDR3 totals 12 residues. The germline V gene encodes CDR1 KGHSH and CDR2 LQKENI. Trimming stripped 4 bases from V and 1 base from J, with 5 bases between. The CDR3 DNA reads as TGTGCCAGCTCACGTCAGTCCTACGAGCAGTACTTC. Translated, it gives CASSRQSYEQYF. Full variable domain (missing parts from reference TRBV18 and TRBJ2-7): NAGVMQNPRHLVRRRGQEARLRCSPMKGHSHVYWYRQLPEEGLKFMVYLQKENIIDESGMPKERFSAEFPKEGPSILRIQQVVRGDSAAYFCASSRQSYEQYFGPGTRLTVT.